Shown below are 30 T cell receptor beta chains from a single sample sequenced in a study of graft-versus-host responses after intestinal transplantation. Some clones are missing from TCRdb's copy, which holds only in-frame ones; the method was immunoSEQ multiplex PCR. The top ten hold 15% to 20% of the sample, which has about 15,000 clones, 80% seen once. Graft samples were processed, releasing intraepithelial and lamina propria lymphocytes. This specimen was ileum tissue, taken about 15 weeks after intestinal transplant. The receptor source for this set is a human patient who received an intestinal transplant, so some T cells may come from the graft donor.

The chain uses TRBV9 and TRBJ2-1; D tentatively fits TRBD1 or TRBD2 (5 bases each). Germline values: CDR1 SGDLS, CDR2 YYNGEE. The V end lost 2 bases, the J end lost 4 bases, and 16 bases lay between the germline ends. The CDR3 spans 16 residues. In DNA form, the CDR3 reads TGTGCCAGCAGCGTGTCCGGGACGGAGCATTACAATGAGCAGTTCTTC. The encoded protein is CASSVSGTEHYNEQFF.

The V call is TRBV27, the J call TRBJ2-7, with a possible D match to TRBD2 (5 bases). Per the germline V gene, CDR1 is MNHEY and CDR2 is SMNVEV (reference sequence). Between the trimmed V and J ends, which lost 10 bases and 2 bases, there was a span of 42 bases. The CDR3 runs 22 residues. The CDR3 sequence: CATKITGRILKRELVRPYEQYF. The DNA for the CDR3 is TGTGCCACCAAAATTACGGGTAGGATTCTCAAACGTGAACTAGTGAGACCCTACGAGCAGTACTTC.

The genes are TRBV7-9 and TRBJ2-5; D may be TRBD2 (6 bases). Germline lookup yields CDR1 SEHNR and CDR2 FQNEAQ (reference sequence). Trimming shortened V by 2 bases and J by 4 bases, and 11 bases separated the two germline ends. This CDR3 is 14 amino acids long. CDR3 sequence: CASSLSGVLETQYF. The CDR3 nucleotides read TGTGCCAGCAGCTTATCGGGAGTCCTAGAGACCCAGTACTTC. Variable domain in full (rest from reference TRBV7-9 and TRBJ2-5): DTGVSQNPRHKITKRGQNVTFRCDPISEHNRLYWYRQTLGQGPEFLTYFQNEAQLEKSRLLSDRFSAERPKGSFSTLEIQRTEQGDSAMYLCASSLSGVLETQYFGPGTRLLVL.

V and J are TRBV4-1 and TRBJ1-4, with 11 bases aligning to TRBD1. V trimming: 3 bases; J trimming: 11 bases; junction bases outside the gene matches: 8. Germline V gene data show CDR1 as MGHRA and CDR2 as YSYEKL. This CDR3 has 15 residues. CDR3 amino acids: CASSHPGTGGNKLFF. CDR3 DNA sequence: TGCGCCAGCAGCCATCCCGGGACAGGGGGGAACAAACTGTTTTTT.

The chain combines TRBV7-4 with TRBJ1-2; no reliable D call. This CDR3 comprises 13 residues. Trimming pared 0 bases from V and 4 bases from J, leaving 6 bases between. Per germline, CDR1 SGHVT and CDR2 SQSDAQ. Here the CDR3 reads CASSLAGTYGYTF. The DNA of the CDR3 is TGTGCCAGCAGCTTAGCGGGAACCTATGGCTACACCTTC. The full variable domain, in which reference TRBV7-4 and TRBJ1-2 provide the parts outside the CDR3, is GAGVSQSPRYKVAKRGRDVALRCDSISGHVTLYWYRQTLGQGSEVLTYSQSDAQRDKSGRPSGRFSAERPERSVSTLKIQRTEQGDSAVYLCASSLAGTYGYTFGSGTRLTVV.

The chain joins TRBV7-9 to TRBJ1-1; D not certain. CDR3 length: 14 residues. Germline V gene sequence: CDR1 SEHNR, CDR2 FQNEAQ (reference sequence). Deletions cut 0 bases from V and 2 bases from J, with 7 bases between. In DNA, the CDR3 is TGTGCCAGCAGCTTAGCGGTCACCAACACTGAAGCTTTCTTT. Amino acids: CASSLAVTNTEAFF. Drawing the rest from reference TRBV7-9 and TRBJ1-1, the complete variable domain is DTGVSQNPRHKITKRGQNVTFRCDPISEHNRLYWYRQTLGQGPEFLTYFQNEAQLEKSRLLSDRFSAERPKGSFSTLEIQRTEQGDSAMYLCASSLAVTNTEAFFGQGTRLTVV.

The count of this clone is one. The genes are TRBV6-4 and TRBJ2-5; 7 positions match TRBD2. The V gene's germline CDR1 is MRHNA and CDR2 SNTAGT. The ends lost 4 bases at V and 1 base at J; junction bases unmatched: 12. The CDR3 totals 17 residues. The CDR3, as DNA: TGTGCCAGCAGTGTTCTTTCCGGCGGGAGTCCCCAAGAGACCCAGTACTTC. Encoded protein: CASSVLSGGSPQETQYF.

The chain has TRBV9 and TRBJ1-5, with 7 nucleotides matching TRBD1. Germline V lookup: CDR1 SGDLS, CDR2 YYNGEE. With V trimmed by 5 bases and J by 1 base, 3 bases remained unmatched. CDR3 length equals 14 residues. Written as DNA, the CDR3 is TGTGCCAGCAGTTCGGGACAGAGCAATCAGCCCCAGCATTTT. Protein: CASSSGQSNQPQHF.

The chain has TRBV15 and TRBJ2-1; perhaps TRBD2 as D (7 bases). CDR3 length equals 14 residues. Trimming removed 0 bases at V and 9 bases at J, with 12 bases between. Germline V CDR1 and CDR2: LNHNV, YYDKDF (reference sequence). In DNA form, the CDR3 reads TGTGCCACCAGCAGAGATCCGGGGGGCGGTGAGCAGTTCTTC. It translates to CATSRDPGGGEQFF.

The chain uses TRBV7-9 and TRBJ2-6; D unresolved. The CDR3 spans 14 residues. Trimming stripped 5 bases from V and 2 bases from J, with 7 bases between. The germline V gene has CDR1 SEHNR and CDR2 FQNEAQ (reference sequence). The CDR3 here is CASSAYTGANVLTF. CDR3 nucleotides: TGTGCCAGCAGCGCCTACACTGGGGCCAACGTCCTGACTTTC.

This clone occurred once. This chain connects TRBV27 to TRBJ1-5, with 9 bases matching TRBD1. Trimming cost V 5 bases and J 7 bases; bases outside gene matches: 15. CDR1 and CDR2 from the germline V gene are MNHEY and SMNVEV (reference sequence). The CDR3 sequence is 17 residues long. Written as DNA, the CDR3 is TGTGCCAGCAGTGCACAGAAGGGACAGGGAACGGTACAGCCCCAGCATTTT. Amino acid sequence: CASSAQKGQGTVQPQHF.

There are a few counts of this clone. The J gene is TRBJ2-7, the V gene TRBV6-6; 9 nucleotides match TRBD1. The CDR3 extends over 14 amino acids. CDR1 is MNHNY and CDR2 is SVGAGI in the germline V gene (reference sequence). The J segment lost 3 bases and the V segment lost 0 bases, leaving 0 bases of the junction unmatched. The DNA of the CDR3 is TGTGCCAGCAGTTACTCGGGACAGGGCTACGAGCAGTACTTC. Its protein product is CASSYSGQGYEQYF.

The gene calls are TRBV28 and TRBJ2-7; tentative D call: TRBD1 (5 bases). With 5 bases removed from V and 0 bases from J, the gap between germline ends came to 29 bases. This CDR3 spans 20 amino acids. Germline-derived CDR1 and CDR2 are MDHEN and SYDVKM. The CDR3 region has the DNA TGTGCCAGCAGTATCTTTTTGGGCAGGGAACCTTTTCCCTCCTCCTACGAGCAGTACTTC. Residues: CASSIFLGREPFPSSYEQYF.

V is TRBV27 and J is TRBJ2-1; weak D call: TRBD2 (6 bases). Germline V gene data show CDR1 as MNHEY and CDR2 as SMNVEV (reference sequence). The V and J ends lost 3 bases and 6 bases respectively, with 9 bases between them. This CDR3 has 13 amino acids. CDR3 DNA: TGTGCCAGCAGTTTTACCGGGGGCAATGAGCAGTTCTTC. This translates into CASSFTGGNEQFF.

The J gene is TRBJ2-5, the V gene TRBV5-6, with D maybe TRBD2 (5 bases). Germline CDR1 reads SGHDT; CDR2 reads YYEEEE. This CDR3 has 14 amino acids. V lost 6 bases and J lost 4, with 16 bases in between. CDR3: CASTRGLGGETQYF. Written as DNA, the CDR3 is TGTGCCAGCACAAGAGGGCTGGGTGGAGAGACCCAGTACTTC.

In its sample, this clone was seen once. V is TRBV6-5 and J is TRBJ1-3; the D gene is possibly TRBD1 (6 bases). V was shortened by 5 bases and J by 6 bases, with 17 bases between the two germline ends. The CDR3 runs to 15 residues. The germline V gene encodes CDR1 MNHEY and CDR2 SVGAGI. The CDR3 sequence is CASSPRGRRVNTIYF. As DNA, the CDR3 is TGTGCCAGCAGTCCCAGGGGACGGAGAGTAAACACCATATATTTT.

V usage is TRBV6-6 and J usage is TRBJ2-1; TRBD2 might be the D (6 bases). The CDR3 has 16 residues. V lost 2 bases and J lost 4, with 15 bases in between. Germline loops: CDR1 MNHNY, CDR2 SVGAGI (reference sequence). The CDR3 DNA follows: TGTGCCAGCAGTTACGGAAGGGGAGGCAGATACAATGAGCAGTTCTTC. Translation gives CASSYGRGGRYNEQFF.

The chain employs TRBV5-4 and TRBJ1-1; 9 bases agree with TRBD1. Germline V gives CDR1 SGHNT, CDR2 YYREEE (reference sequence). This CDR3 has 15 residues. After removal of 5 bases from V and 3 bases from J, the junction contained 8 bases not matched to a gene. The CDR3 is CASSFLTGGYTEAFF. Written as DNA, the CDR3 is TGTGCCAGCAGTTTCCTCACAGGGGGCTACACTGAAGCTTTCTTT.

This clone was observed a single time. The J gene is TRBJ2-2, the V gene TRBV4-2; D might be TRBD2 (5 bases). V shed 0 bases and J shed 7 bases, with 12 bases lying between them. Per germline, CDR1 LGHNA and CDR2 YNFKEQ. The CDR3 is 15 residues long. In DNA, the CDR3 is TGTGCCAGCAGCCAAGATCTCGGGGTGGTCGGGGAGCTGTTTTTT. This gives the protein CASSQDLGVVGELFF.

This clone was seen only a few times. The chain links TRBV20-1 to TRBJ1-1; 7 nucleotides line up with TRBD1. Germline CDR1 and CDR2: DFQATT and SNEGSKA (reference sequence). The V and J ends lost 4 bases and 7 bases, in that order; junction bases with no gene match: 3. The CDR3 totals 11 residues. This chain's CDR3 is CSATGGVEAFF. As DNA, the CDR3 is TGCAGTGCTACAGGGGGTGTTGAAGCTTTCTTT.

As to this clone: This may arise from a read error, as a much more abundant clone is one base away. Other nucleotide sequences in the sample specify the same CDR3. This chain joins TRBV9 and TRBJ2-7, with a weak D call TRBD1 (6 bases). Germline V gene data show CDR1 as SGDLS and CDR2 as YYNGEE. The CDR3 has 15 residues. The CDR3 region is CASSVGQGSTAEQYF. Written as DNA, the CDR3 is TGCGCCAGCAGCGTAGGGCAGGGGTCAACGGCCGAGCAGTACTTC.

The chain combines TRBV7-3 with TRBJ2-3; D uncertain. The V gene lost 5 bases and the J gene lost 3 bases, with 18 bases spanning the gap. Germline V gene data show CDR1 as SGHTA and CDR2 as FQGTGA. The CDR3 is 16 amino acids. CDR3: CASSIGAQLGTDTQYF. The CDR3 DNA sequence: TGTGCCAGCAGCATCGGAGCCCAACTGGGGACAGATACGCAGTATTTT.

This clone was seen just once. The rearrangement joins TRBV30 to TRBJ1-1; D may be TRBD1 (5 bases). CDR1 is GTSNPN, CDR2 SVGIG, per germline (reference sequence). Trimming left V 3 bases short and J 7 bases short, with 15 bases between. This CDR3 is built from 13 residues. CDR3 nucleotide sequence: TGTGCCTGGAGCGACCCAAGGGGCGGTGAAGCTTTCTTT. It specifies CAWSDPRGGEAFF.

The chain joins TRBV28 to TRBJ2-7; the D gene is possibly TRBD2 (6 bases). V was pared by 5 bases and J by 0 bases, with 17 bases between. Germline CDR1 MDHEN, CDR2 SYDVKM. The length of the CDR3 is 16 residues. DNA for the CDR3: TGTGCCAGCAGTCCACCGTCTAGCGAATACTCCTACGAGCAGTACTTC. It yields the protein CASSPPSSEYSYEQYF.

The chain recombines TRBV23-1 with TRBJ1-4; a weak D match, TRBD1 (5 bases). TRBV23-1 belongs to the ORF category, with a function that is uncertain. Trimming shortened V by 10 bases and J by 8 bases, and 17 bases separated the two germline ends. The CDR3 spans 13 residues. The CDR3 DNA reads as TGCGCCACACCGGGGGGTTTTCGCGAAAAACTGTTTTTT. It encodes CATPGGFREKLFF.

The chain uses TRBV9 and TRBJ2-3, with 8 bases identical to TRBD1. This CDR3 contains 15 residues. Trimming removed 4 bases from V and 5 bases from J; junction bases left unmatched: 9. Germline V gene lookup returns CDR1 SGDLS and CDR2 YYNGEE. The CDR3 region has the DNA TGTGCCAGCAGCTTATTCGGACAGGGTAAAGATACGCAGTATTTT. Its protein product is CASSLFGQGKDTQYF.

As concerns this clone: No conserved phenylalanine or tryptophan ends this CDR3, so it is likely a read error. The limits of the CDR3 on the DNA are not certain, so only TCRdb's listed CDR3 is given. V and J are TRBV4-3 and TRBJ2-7; the tabulated D call, TRBD1, remains unverified against the DNA. Inclusive of both ends, the CDR3 amounts to 14 amino acids. CDR1 LGHNA and CDR2 YSLEER come from the germline V gene. This CDR3 is CASSHDISGHLIPP.

This chain connects TRBV15 to TRBJ2-3; TRBD1 aligns across 8 bases. Trimming removed 0 bases from V and 2 bases from J; junction bases left unmatched: 1. The CDR3 extends over 15 amino acids. Germline CDR1 and CDR2: LNHNV and YYDKDF (reference sequence). The CDR3 is CATSRDQGATDTQYF. CDR3 sequence (DNA): TGTGCCACCAGCAGAGATCAGGGGGCCACAGATACGCAGTATTTT.

The chain employs TRBV27 and TRBJ2-1, with D tentatively TRBD1 (6 bases). The ends were cut back, 5 bases at V and 2 bases at J, with 22 bases in the middle. CDR1 is MNHEY and CDR2 is SMNVEV in the germline V gene (reference sequence). The CDR3 loop spans 18 amino acids. The CDR3 region has the DNA TGTGCCAGCAGTCGGCCCGATCTCCACAGGGTCCCCTACAATGAGCAGTTCTTC. Its protein product is CASSRPDLHRVPYNEQFF.

This chain uses TRBV5-6 with TRBJ1-2; 7 bases are a match to TRBD1. The germline V gene has CDR1 SGHDT and CDR2 YYEEEE. The CDR3 extends over 14 amino acids. The junction had 5 bases not matched to a gene; V was cut back by 2 bases and J by 4 bases. CDR3 loop: CASSLNRGSYGYTF. CDR3 bases: TGTGCCAGCAGCTTAAACAGGGGAAGCTATGGCTACACCTTC.